This T cell receptor beta chain was identified in a study of shared T cell receptors in the human thymus. Germline V gives CDR1 MRHNA, CDR2 SNTAGT. The CDR3 is 16 residues long. J gave up 6 bases and V 3 bases, and 10 bases lay outside the gene matches. This clone was detected a few times. The assay was immunoSEQ multiplex PCR, and TCRdb's table has in-frame clones only and misses some. The sample lists over 650,000 clones, over 75% occurring once. This same sample was also taken into another study, of human thymus T cells. That source notes: Thymic resections from corrective heart surgery supplied the tissue.

Sequencing was performed on thymocytes. The V and J genes are TRBV6-4 and TRBJ2-1, with 8 bases aligning to TRBD1. This TCR came from a boy under two years old with a congenital heart defect. CDR3 sequence: CASSEATGETPNEQFF. As DNA, the CDR3 is TGTGCCAGCAGTGAAGCGACAGGGGAAACCCCCAATGAGCAGTTCTTC.